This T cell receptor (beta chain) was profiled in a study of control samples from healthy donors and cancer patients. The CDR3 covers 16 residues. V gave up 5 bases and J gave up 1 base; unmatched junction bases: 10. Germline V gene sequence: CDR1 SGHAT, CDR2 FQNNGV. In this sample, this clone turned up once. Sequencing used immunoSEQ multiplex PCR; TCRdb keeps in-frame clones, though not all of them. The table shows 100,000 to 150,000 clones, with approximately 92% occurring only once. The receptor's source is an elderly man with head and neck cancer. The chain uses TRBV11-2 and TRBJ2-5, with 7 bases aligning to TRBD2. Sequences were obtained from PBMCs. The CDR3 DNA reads TGTGCCAGCAGCAAGGGAGGGGTCAGCCGCCAAGAGACCCAGTACTTC. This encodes CASSKGGVSRQETQYF.